This TCR beta chain was documented in a study of blood T cell repertoires in COVID-19. Across the whole study: Samples of COVID-19 (acute and convalescent) were obtained from the United States, Italy and Spain.

Per the study methods: Estimation of nucleated cell counts relied on the amplification of reference gene primers. Measured with immunoSEQ multiplex PCR; TCRdb has only the in-frame clones, and not every one. V, J and clone size are those of that table, while D and trimming were read from the DNA. The sample holds 170,000 or so clones; around nine tenths are singletons and the top ten take less than 3%. This TCR was sampled from a man aged 35 to 55 with active or convalescent COVID-19. The sequenced sample was peripheral blood.

The CDR3 spells CASSAPDKSYQETQYF. Here the CDR3 DNA reads TGTGCCAGCAGTGCCCCGGACAAGTCATACCAAGAGACCCAGTACTTC. This chain links TRBV6-1 with TRBJ2-5; a possible D gene is TRBD1 (5 bases). V was trimmed by 4 bases and J by 0 bases, leaving 15 bases between them. The CDR3 length is 16 residues. Germline V CDR1 and CDR2: MNHNS, SASEGT.